This TCR beta chain derives from a study of OX40 agonist ivuxolimab in advanced cancers. Per germline, CDR1 SGDLS and CDR2 YYNGEE. The CDR3 runs 15 residues. V trimming: 3 bases; J trimming: 3 bases; junction bases outside the gene matches: 2. The assay was immunoSEQ multiplex PCR, and TCRdb's table has in-frame clones only and misses some. Among about 67,000 clones listed, 84% were seen once. Collection of blood occurred at baseline, at cycle 4 day 1, and at cycle 7 day 1. The input for sequencing was CD4+ or CD8+ T cells sorted from blood, taken in a trial of the OX40 agonist ivuxolimab. The chain links TRBV9 to TRBJ2-1, with 11 bases lining up with TRBD2. This TCR was sampled from an adult with an advanced solid tumor such as melanoma, head and neck, liver or kidney cancer. This CDR3 reads CASSELAGDYNEQFF. CDR3 DNA: TGTGCCAGCAGCGAACTAGCGGGGGACTACAATGAGCAGTTCTTC.